This T cell receptor beta chain was identified during a study of T cells after yellow fever vaccination. Study information: Fractions of low cell number were prepared using SMART-Seq v4 Ultra Low Input.

Study-level findings and limits: Sorted memory subsets on day 0 lacked detectable levels of almost all vaccine-responding clonotypes.

For TCR, cDNA came from 5'RACE template switching, which added a universal primer site and UMIs. TCRdb fed the 5' RACE reads into MiXCR, producing one record per CDR3 protein. The table includes approximately 26,000 distinct CDR3 sequences, roughly 4.7% detected once. The germline CDR1 and CDR2 sequences are SGHDT and YYEEEE. The CDR3 is 14 amino acids. Trimming shortened V by 1 base and J by 9 bases, and 14 bases separated the two germline ends. V gene TRBV5-6 combines with J gene TRBJ2-1, with D perhaps matching TRBD2 (7 bases). Sequencing used PBMCs, either bulk or a sorted T-cell subset (CD4+, CD8+, memory, or dextramer-sorted; not recorded which), obtained on the day of the yellow fever booster vaccination. This TCR derives from a man aged 18-30 years who received the YFV17D yellow fever vaccine. In DNA form, the CDR3 reads TGTGCCAGCAGCTTGTGGGGGGGGCCGGTTGAGCAGTTCTTC. Encoded protein: CASSLWGGPVEQFF.